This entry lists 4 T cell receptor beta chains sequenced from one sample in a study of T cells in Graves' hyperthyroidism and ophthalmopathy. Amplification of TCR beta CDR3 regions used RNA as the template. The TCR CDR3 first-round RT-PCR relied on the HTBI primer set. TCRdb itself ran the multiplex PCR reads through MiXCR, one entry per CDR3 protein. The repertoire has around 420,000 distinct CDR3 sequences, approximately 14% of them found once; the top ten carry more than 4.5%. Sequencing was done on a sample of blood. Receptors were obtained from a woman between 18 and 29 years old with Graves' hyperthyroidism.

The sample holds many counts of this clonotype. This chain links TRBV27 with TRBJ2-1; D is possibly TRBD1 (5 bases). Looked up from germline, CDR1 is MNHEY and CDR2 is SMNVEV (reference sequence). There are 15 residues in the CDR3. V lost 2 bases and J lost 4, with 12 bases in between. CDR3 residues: CASSLGAFEYNEQFF. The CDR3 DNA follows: TGTGCCAGCAGTTTAGGGGCTTTTGAATACAATGAGCAGTTCTTC.

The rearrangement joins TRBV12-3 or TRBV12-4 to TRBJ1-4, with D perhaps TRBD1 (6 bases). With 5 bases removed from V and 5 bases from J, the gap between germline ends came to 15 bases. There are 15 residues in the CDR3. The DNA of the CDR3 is TGTGCCAGCAGTCCGGGCAGGGGAAAAAATGAAAAACTGTTTTTT. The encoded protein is CASSPGRGKNEKLFF.

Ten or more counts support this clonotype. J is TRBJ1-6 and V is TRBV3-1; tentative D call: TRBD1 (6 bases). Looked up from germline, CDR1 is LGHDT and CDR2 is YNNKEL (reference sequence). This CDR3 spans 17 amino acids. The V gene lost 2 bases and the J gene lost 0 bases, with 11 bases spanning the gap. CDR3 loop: CASSQIPGDSYNSPLHF. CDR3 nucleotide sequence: TGTGCCAGCAGCCAAATCCCAGGGGACTCCTATAATTCACCCCTCCACTTT.

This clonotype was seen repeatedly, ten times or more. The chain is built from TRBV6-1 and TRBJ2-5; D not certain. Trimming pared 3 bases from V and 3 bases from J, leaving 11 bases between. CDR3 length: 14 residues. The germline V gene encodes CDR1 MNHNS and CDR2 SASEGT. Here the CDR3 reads CASSEDPKKETQYF. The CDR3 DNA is TGTGCCAGCAGTGAGGACCCAAAGAAAGAGACCCAGTACTTC.